This paragraph covers one T cell receptor (beta chain) sequence. Only a few counts were recorded for this clone. Which antigen it targets is not known. Per-base qualities were not stored, and no clone one base away is much larger. There are 16 amino acids in the CDR3, from cysteine to phenylalanine inclusive. Of all the DNA, just the CDR3 is kept, 48 bases in frame from base 1. The germline V gene provides CDR1 SGHTA and CDR2 FQGNSA. From V the trimming removes 4 bases and from J it removes 0 bases, while the gene matches leave 6 bases of the junction unaccounted for. This sample is drawn from a study of cytomegalovirus exposure and HLA in healthy donors (dated by TCRdb to about 2017). Study-level background: An earlier analysis of 587 of the donors reported about 300 Gb of sequence data and 117 million unique TCR beta sequences obtained from approximately 180 million T cells. The study aimed to test whether signatures of past pathogen exposure could be identified by cataloging public T cell receptors. Every discovery cohort repertoire had been produced on one sequencing platform. The study used immunosequencing to profile the T cell repertoires of several hundred subjects and linked those repertoires to cytomegalovirus serostatus. In a later genetic analysis, genome-wide SNP genotypes for about 65% of the roughly 670 donors were used, and that subset was treated as a discovery cohort. Class I and class II HLA loci were covered by the typing at four-digit resolution. To predict cytomegalovirus infection status, the study brought together high-throughput TCR immunosequencing, statistical association of individual TCRs with disease status, and machine learning. An earlier analysis of roughly 580 of the donors used high-throughput TCR beta sequencing to judge whether each TCR beta V gene segment behaved as functional or pseudogenic. Rather than using new phenotypic data, the later analysis identified candidate immune exposures from TCR beta sequences and from how often those sequences occurred across donors. Of the approximately 370 genotyped donors, more than 75% were placed in the genetic ancestry cluster associated with self-reported Caucasian donors. Donor age, sex, ethnicity and CMV serostatus were collected together with the repertoire data. A separate validation cohort of over 95 different subjects was used in addition to the roughly 720-subject first cohort. Typing coverage varied by locus: roughly 620-630 donors for A, B, C, DRB1 and DQB1; roughly 510 for DQA1; 606 for DPA1; 400 to 480 for DPB1. Roughly five DR-DQ haplotypes were handled as single units for association and clustering because linkage in the cohort was strong. To study patterns of TCR occurrence, a later analysis re-analyzed previously published TCR beta repertoires from 650 to 750 donors and added high-resolution HLA genotyping. On average, roughly 200,000 unique TCR beta nucleotide sequences were sequenced per donor among more than 350 genotyped donors of the cohort, with about 19% of those sequences being non-productive. Roughly 300 gigabases of sequencing data and roughly 90 million unique TCR sequences were included in an early release covering over 600 HLA-typed donors.

Library construction relied on the immunoSEQ multiplex PCR assay. For the multiplex PCR, a mixture combining 60 forward primers for TCR Vbeta segments and 13 reverse primers for TCR Jbeta segments was used. The CDR3 region of rearranged TCR beta genes was amplified from genomic DNA with a multiplex PCR assay. The amplified TCR beta libraries were sequenced on the Illumina HiSeq System as 87-base-pair reads. The original pipeline was this. A later analysis counted about 80 million unique TCR beta chains across the 666 repertoires, and about 10 million of these chains were shared by at least two donors. Raw reads were error-corrected and collapsed into unique sequences by a nearest-neighbor algorithm in which closely related sequences were merged to remove PCR and sequencing errors. CDR3 sequences were aligned to IMGT reference sequences to assign V, D and J gene segments. For a sequence to be retained, at least a six-nucleotide match to both a V gene segment and a J gene segment was required. A rearrangement was called productive if the CDR3 had no stop codons and remained in frame with V and J, and every other rearrangement was called non-productive. Following IMGT convention, CDR3 was defined as the stretch from the second conserved V-encoded cysteine to the conserved J-encoded phenylalanine. The earlier analysis of approximately 500 of the donors excluded sequences that lacked an unambiguous match to a single V gene segment. In an earlier analysis of 450 to 700 of the donors, V segments were called functional above 56.7% productive rearrangements and were called segregating when the between-donor standard deviation exceeded 5%. A statistical classification framework was built to diagnose cytomegalovirus status from the catalog of TCR beta chain sequences. In a later analysis, V and J genes were assigned by comparing TCR nucleotide sequences against IMGT/GENE-DB human TR gene sequences. In a later analysis, CDR3 sequences and most-parsimonious VDJ recombination scenarios were assigned using the TCRdist pipeline. In a later analysis, each TCR beta chain was defined by its CDR3 amino acid sequence together with its V-gene family, and reads without a unique V-gene family were excluded. A later analysis removed several hundred highly shared, low-generation-probability nucleotide sequences to deal with suspected cross-contamination and a sequencing artifact. In a later analysis, a clonal expansion index was calculated for each public chain from normalized within-repertoire ranks of inferred template counts. In a later analysis, generation probabilities were computed with a VDJ recombination model fitted to out-of-frame rearrangements, and the resulting probabilities were checked against IGoR. In a later analysis, hypergeometric tests were used to score TCR-TCR, TCR-HLA and TCR-CMV co-occurrence, with a repertoire-size bias correction applied to TCR pairs. To estimate false discovery rates, a later analysis permuted the HLA or CMV assignments 20 times. A later analysis grouped co-occurring TCRs with DBSCAN, adding TCRdist sequence similarity when clustering within HLA-allele-positive subsets. Repertoires with fewer than 30,000 or more than 120,000 public chains were left out of co-occurrence clustering, as were roughly five repertoires with anomalous nucleotide sharing. Drawn from immuneACCESS, this table holds only the in-frame rearrangements with V and J called that TCRdb kept. Clones are partly lost; checked studies trace under half to an unresolved V gene and leave the rest unexplained. From that table come the V and J calls and clone size; the DNA was used to work out D and trimming. The sample table records tens of thousands of clones; approximately 69% of these occur just once. 20% to 25% of the sample comes from the top ten.

The paper's findings and limits, for the study overall: The 87-base-pair reads could not distinguish some IMGT-functional V segments, including TRBV6-2 and TRBV6-3, so those segments were excluded. In a later analysis, HLA-associated TCR beta chains were found to be more clonally expanded and to have lower generation probabilities than equally common non-associated chains. HLA typing was unavailable for some donors at each locus, so association tests used only the typed subset. The only immune exposure information available for the cohort was CMV serostatus. Most TCR sequences were seen in very few donors, while some public TCRs were found in many individuals. The study gave a list of under 200 TCR beta chains associated with cytomegalovirus. A further reported finding was that TCR beta sequences accurately predicted the HLA-A and HLA-B alleles for most subjects in the first cohort. The authors suggested that the approach could potentially be generalized to other disease states and immunological phenotypes. Sequencing depth was assumed to be roughly uniform across donors in the presence/absence analyses, though that assumption may not hold. Over 15 rarely observed V segments, including chromosome 9 orphons, were excluded from the earlier analysis of some 590 of the donors because counts were too low. The classifier was reported to diagnose cytomegalovirus status with high specificity and sensitivity in both the original cohort and the validation cohort. When HLA alleles, especially DR and DQ, strongly co-occurred, TCR associations were difficult to assign to individual alleles. A few of the identified cytomegalovirus-associated TCR beta chains were confirmed in vitro to be specific for cytomegalovirus antigens. In this cohort, only TCR beta chains were sequenced, and detectable features were limited by the absence of alpha or paired-chain data. Correlated functional status among segregating V segments might reflect linkage disequilibrium, but an unknown experimental factor could not be ruled out. A later analysis found that TCR association rates varied across HLA loci, with DRB1 alleles showing the most associated TCRs and HLA-C alleles the fewest. In a later analysis, 15,000 to 20,000 TCR beta sequences were associated with specific HLA alleles at a false discovery rate of 0.05. A cluster of highly shared sequence variants was judged likely to represent a technical artifact of the sequencing pipeline. A later analysis reported that several top co-occurrence clusters appeared linked to parvovirus B19, influenza, CMV and Epstein-Barr virus. Most CMV-associated TCR beta chains appeared to be HLA-restricted in a later analysis, and the HLA associations seemed to be driven largely by CMV exposure. An earlier analysis of approximately 600 of the donors showed that most TCR beta V segments appeared in productive rearrangements either about 87% or about 30% of the time, which broadly matched IMGT annotations. A later genetic analysis reported fewer N-insertions in productive TCRs among donors in an Asian-associated ancestry cluster than the roughly 640-donor mean. An association between a missense DCLRE1C variant and V-gene and J-gene trimming of TCR beta chains was found in a later genetic analysis and replicated in an independent cohort.

The cohort was made up of 500 to 800 healthy bone marrow donors. At the time of sampling, all cohort members were nominally healthy, though unrecorded immune exposures were likely present. The donor tested CMV seropositive, placing the donor among the 250 to 300 seropositive members of the cohort. Each donor provided a peripheral blood sample, and peripheral blood mononuclear cells were used for TCR beta sequencing. Genomic DNA extraction from the blood cell samples was performed with the Qiagen DNeasy Blood Extraction Kit. The sample consisted of PBMCs. The TCR originated in a woman in her forties or fifties in good health and CMV-seropositive. The sequence links TRBV7-2 to TRBJ2-1, with 7 bases in between that match TRBD2. The CDR3 amino acid sequence is: CASSWVGGSSYNEQFF. The DNA sequence is TGTGCCAGCAGCTGGGTGGGCGGGAGCTCCTACAATGAGCAGTTCTTC.